The entry below describes one TCR beta chain. The sample originates from a study of PD-L1 blockade in urothelial cancer. The CDR3 spans 12 residues. V lost 3 bases to trimming and J lost 6 bases, with 6 bases between them. Germline CDR1 is SGHNT and CDR2 is YYREEE (reference sequence). In each PCR, synthetic TCR analog templates were spiked in. Sequenced by immunoSEQ multiplex PCR; TCRdb stores in-frame clones only, minus some. The sample has under 55,000 clones, about 80% seen once. This receptor was obtained from a man aged 35-49 years with urothelial cancer. The J gene is TRBJ2-2, the V gene TRBV5-4; D is unclear. The sample was PBMCs, taken around atezolizumab (anti-PD-L1) treatment. The CDR3 bases are TGTGCCAGCAGCTCAGTCTCCGGGGAGCTGTTTTTT. As protein: CASSSVSGELFF.